Sequencing of this T cell receptor (beta chain) was carried out in a study of T-cell memory formation after mild COVID-19. Regarding the study as a whole: Among CD4+ contracting clones, most were CM and EM, and CD8+ ones EMRA.

TCRdb fed the 5' RACE reads into MiXCR, producing one record per CDR3 protein. The table includes about 110,000 distinct CDR3 sequences, about 17% detected once. CDR1 MNHNY and CDR2 SVGAGI come from the germline V gene (reference sequence). This CDR3 comprises 17 residues. Trimming pared 4 bases from V and 6 bases from J, leaving 21 bases between. This clonotype came up a few times. Its antigen is unidentified. The genes are TRBV6-6 and TRBJ1-4, with TRBD1 as a possible D gene (6 bases). This sequence was found in an adult woman who had mild COVID-19 (a few samples of this study predate the infection). Cell type and time point are not known. Specimen: PBMCs or a T cell subset sorted from them (not recorded which). The CDR3 spells CASSLTQGSGGDEKLFF. The CDR3 DNA is TGTGCCAGCAGTTTGACGCAGGGGTCGGGTGGCGATGAAAAACTGTTTTTT.